The TCR beta chain under discussion was sequenced for a study of naive and memory T cell subsets. Broader study findings: Possibly reflecting memory cells re-expressing CD45RA, a few larger clonotypes occurred in naive repertoires, especially CD8.

The CDR3 consists of 14 residues. Both TRBC1 and TRBC2 were covered by a beta constant-region primer of two equimolar oligonucleotides. Nested alpha and beta constant-region primers with the SP2 primer drove four PCR rounds on ligated cDNA. Ligation attached a single-stranded oligonucleotide with a 12-nucleotide UMI and the SP2 primer to the cDNA 3' end. TCRdb ran MiXCR on the UMI-ligation and nested PCR reads and lists one entry per CDR3 protein. The sample includes 90,000 to 120,000 distinct CDR3 sequences, roughly 15% of them seen just once. This clonotype was recorded at least ten times. Antigen unknown.

The sequencing input was naive CD8+ T cells from blood. The V and J genes are TRBV21-1 and TRBJ1-2. TRBV21-1 is reported as a pseudogene. This clonotype was obtained from a human donor in good health. The CDR3 loop is CASQNITESYGYTF. DNA of the CDR3: TGTGCCAGCCAGAACATAACTGAAAGCTATGGCTACACCTTC.